Listed below are T cell receptor beta chains from one sample, sequenced in a study of control samples from healthy donors and cancer patients. Libraries were prepared by immunoSEQ multiplex PCR; TCRdb keeps only in-frame clonotypes and omits some of them. The data hold 100,000 to 150,000 clones, with 85% to 95% observed a single time. Sequenced material: PBMCs. The source is a man aged 80 or over with head and neck cancer. Both conserved end residues are part of each CDR3.

v_gene: TRBV13; CDR3aa: CASSLKSGGAGETQYF
v_gene: TRBV5-4; CDR3aa: CASSFERNYEQYF
v_gene: TRBV5-1; CDR3aa: CASSTRSRTRTDTQYF
v_gene: TRBV27; CDR3aa: CASSFGVEGSPLHF
v_gene: TRBV3-1/TRBV3-2; CDR3aa: CASSHKGPGGNTEAFF
v_gene: TRBV7-9; CDR3aa: CASSLGAQNFF
v_gene: TRBV20-1; CDR3aa: CSARLANTQYF
v_gene: TRBV4-2; CDR3aa: CASSHSPPAGRTYNEQFF
v_gene: TRBV30; CDR3aa: CAWGGTRNYGYTF
v_gene: TRBV27; CDR3aa: CASSLYRDSKYEQYF
v_gene: TRBV11-2; CDR3aa: CASSLSGLRQGAQETQYF
v_gene: TRBV20-1; CDR3aa: CSASAQRETQYF
v_gene: TRBV27; CDR3aa: CATHRSTGFSEDTQYF
v_gene: TRBV4-3; CDR3aa: CASSQDVGALTTDTQYF
v_gene: TRBV3-1/TRBV3-2; CDR3aa: CASSQDLASGGTQETQYF
v_gene: TRBV4-2; CDR3aa: CASTGRLLAGAYNEQFF
v_gene: TRBV15; CDR3aa: CATSRDRRPLAGGSENEQFF
v_gene: TRBV5-4; CDR3aa: CASSQGQGFMETQYF
v_gene: TRBV5-4; CDR3aa: CASSAGQGGSPLHF
v_gene: TRBV2; CDR3aa: CASRIGGDTQYF
v_gene: TRBV3-1/TRBV3-2; CDR3aa: CASSSSGTFSYEQYF
v_gene: TRBV4-1; CDR3aa: CASSQEGVSYEQYF
v_gene: TRBV6-6; CDR3aa: CASSPTGTSGGEQYF
v_gene: TRBV6-5; CDR3aa: CATSGRNYGYTF
v_gene: TRBV5-1; CDR3aa: CASRLGDSPLHF